A single sample gave rise to the 28 T cell receptor beta chains below, sequenced in a study of cytomegalovirus exposure and HLA in healthy donors. Primers included in the PCR were 60 Vbeta and 13 Jbeta primers. TCRdb keeps only in-frame clones here, not all; method: immunoSEQ multiplex PCR. The sample lists 210,000 or so clones, 80% to 90% occurring once. The source material was PBMCs. The origin of the receptors is a woman aged 18-29 years in good health and CMV-seronegative.

This chain links TRBV5-6 with TRBJ2-7; weak D call: TRBD1 (6 bases). The CDR3 covers 12 residues. Looked up from germline, CDR1 is SGHDT and CDR2 is YYEEEE. Trimming cost V 3 bases and J 6 bases, with 10 bases left between them. CDR3 region: CASSYTGSEQYF. The CDR3 DNA reads TGTGCCAGCAGCTACACAGGGAGCGAGCAGTACTTC.

This rearrangement joins TRBV9 to TRBJ2-7; TRBD2 aligns across 8 bases. The germline CDR1 and CDR2 sequences are SGDLS and YYNGEE. J was trimmed by 1 base and V by 2 bases; bases with no gene match: 8. This CDR3 is built from 16 residues. CDR3 region: CASSVFSGLGSYEQYF. Here the CDR3 DNA reads TGTGCCAGCAGCGTCTTTTCGGGACTAGGTTCCTACGAGCAGTACTTC. The full variable domain, its missing parts supplied by reference TRBV9 and TRBJ2-7, is DSGVTQTPKHLITATGQRVTLRCSPRSGDLSVYWYQQSLDQGLQFLIQYYNGEERAKGNILERFSAQQFPDLHSELNLSSLELGDSALYFCASSVFSGLGSYEQYFGPGTRLTVT.

The CDR3 sequence: CASSRDRGTDTQYF. In DNA form, the CDR3 reads TGCGCCAGCAGCAGAGACAGGGGAACAGATACGCAGTATTTT. The chain couples TRBV4-3 to TRBJ2-3, with 8 bases lining up with TRBD1. Germline V CDR1 and CDR2: LGHNA, YSLEER. The CDR3 contains 14 residues. The V segment lost 5 bases and the J segment 3 bases; nucleotides outside the gene matches: 4.

The V and J genes are TRBV7-2 and TRBJ2-3; D not certain. The CDR3 has 14 residues. CDR1 and CDR2 from the germline V gene are SGHTA and FQGNSA. Trimming took 1 base from V and 1 from J, leaving 6 bases between them. CDR3 nucleotides: TGTGCCAGCAGCTTAGTAGCAGGCACAGATACGCAGTATTTT. As protein: CASSLVAGTDTQYF.

The V call is TRBV9, the J call TRBJ2-1; weak D call: TRBD2 (5 bases). CDR3 size: 13 residues. Germline V gene lookup returns CDR1 SGDLS and CDR2 YYNGEE. Trimming cost V 8 bases and J 0 bases, with 9 bases left between them. The CDR3 is CASRENSYNEQFF. CDR3 in DNA: TGTGCCAGTCGGGAAAACTCCTACAATGAGCAGTTCTTC.

The sample holds one count of this clone. This chain uses TRBV6-5 with TRBJ1-2, with 8 bases lining up with TRBD1. Germline V gives CDR1 MNHEY, CDR2 SVGAGI. The V segment lost 4 bases and the J segment 4 bases; nucleotides outside the gene matches: 11. This CDR3 spans 16 amino acids. CDR3 coding DNA: TGTGCCAGCAGTTCCACCCTCGACAGGGGAGCCTATGGCTACACCTTC. This gives the protein CASSSTLDRGAYGYTF.

This chain links TRBV7-2 with TRBJ2-7, with 9 nucleotides matching TRBD2. The ends lost 5 bases at V and 0 bases at J; junction bases unmatched: 14. Per the germline V gene, CDR1 is SGHTA and CDR2 is FQGNSA. The CDR3 is 18 residues long. The CDR3 region is CASSKGRGGIVSSYEQYF. The CDR3 DNA is TGTGCCAGCAGCAAGGGGCGGGGGGGAATTGTAAGCTCCTACGAGCAGTACTTC.

The J gene is TRBJ1-2, the V gene TRBV7-9; TRBD1 matches 8 bases. The germline CDR1 and CDR2 sequences are SEHNR and FQNEAQ (reference sequence). The CDR3 has 15 amino acids. The trim removed 3 bases at V and 3 bases at J, leaving 6 bases unmatched. The CDR3 sequence is CASSFTGGADYGYTF. CDR3 bases: TGTGCCAGCAGCTTTACAGGGGGGGCGGACTATGGCTACACCTTC.

This clone was seen a single time. V and J are TRBV27 and TRBJ1-1; TRBD1 is a possible D gene (6 bases). Between the trimmed V and J ends, which lost 3 bases and 6 bases, there was a span of 11 bases. The CDR3 covers 13 residues. The germline CDR1 and CDR2 sequences are MNHEY and SMNVEV (reference sequence). The DNA of the CDR3 is TGTGCCAGCAGTTTCTCAGGGGCGCCTGAAGCTTTCTTT. It yields the protein CASSFSGAPEAFF.

This chain connects TRBV5-6 to TRBJ1-2, with unresolved D. Deletions cut 0 bases from V and 8 bases from J, with 8 bases between. Germline CDR1 SGHDT, CDR2 YYEEEE. This CDR3 has 12 residues. CDR3 loop: CASSLVGRGYTF. The CDR3 region has the DNA TGTGCCAGCAGCTTGGTGGGCAGGGGCTACACCTTC.

The chain couples TRBV5-4 to TRBJ2-3, with D hard to call. Germline assignment: CDR1 SGHNT and CDR2 YYREEE (reference sequence). Trimming left V 1 base short and J 4 bases short, with 7 bases between. The CDR3 runs 13 residues. This chain's CDR3 is CASSLLRADTQYF. The CDR3 DNA reads as TGTGCCAGCAGCTTGTTGAGAGCAGATACGCAGTATTTT.

The genes are TRBV15 and TRBJ2-3; the D gene is possibly TRBD2 (6 bases). The CDR3 loop spans 15 amino acids. The germline V gene has CDR1 LNHNV and CDR2 YYDKDF (reference sequence). V was clipped by 5 bases and J by 0 bases, with 12 bases between them. DNA of the CDR3: TGTGCCACCAGCGGAGGGGCAACTAGCACAGATACGCAGTATTTT. Its protein product is CATSGGATSTDTQYF.

The chain couples TRBV11-3 to TRBJ2-5; 8 bases map to TRBD1. This CDR3 is built from 16 residues. Unmatched junction bases numbered 7, after V lost 2 bases and J lost 2 bases. CDR1 is SGHNT, CDR2 YENEEA, per germline. The CDR3 sequence is CASSLTRTGQQETQYF. As DNA, the CDR3 is TGTGCCAGCAGCTTAACAAGGACAGGGCAACAAGAGACCCAGTACTTC.

The rearrangement uses TRBV11-3 and TRBJ2-5; 12 bases fit TRBD2. Germline CDR1 SGHNT, CDR2 YENEEA. The J segment lost 7 bases and the V segment lost 5 bases, leaving 8 bases of the junction unmatched. CDR3 length equals 15 residues. Written as DNA, the CDR3 is TGTGCCAGCAGCCCCCGAACGGGACTAGCGGGGACCCAGTACTTC. It translates to CASSPRTGLAGTQYF. The full variable domain, its missing parts supplied by reference TRBV11-3 and TRBJ2-5, is EAGVVQSPRYKIIEKKQPVAFWCNPISGHNTLYWYLQNLGQGPELLIRYENEEAVDDSQLPKDRFSAERLKGVDSTLKIQPAELGDSAVYLCASSPRTGLAGTQYFGPGTRLLVL.

The chain is built from TRBV7-6 and TRBJ2-3; 8 bases align to TRBD2. The CDR3 runs 17 residues. Germline loops: CDR1 SGHVS, CDR2 FNYEAQ. After removal of 4 bases from V and 2 bases from J, the junction contained 11 bases not matched to a gene. CDR3 region: CASSSSPLAVFTDTQYF. CDR3 sequence (DNA): TGTGCCAGCAGCTCGAGCCCACTAGCGGTCTTCACAGATACGCAGTATTTT.

The CDR3 loop reads CASRVRDMSSYEQYF. The CDR3 coding sequence is TGCGCCAGCAGAGTCCGGGACATGAGCTCCTACGAGCAGTACTTC. The rearrangement links TRBV5-1 to TRBJ2-7; possibly TRBD1 for D (6 bases). The germline V gene encodes CDR1 SGHRS and CDR2 YFSETQ. The CDR3 loop spans 15 amino acids. With 5 bases removed from V and 0 bases from J, the gap between germline ends came to 15 bases.

J is TRBJ1-1 and V is TRBV19; tentatively, D is TRBD1 (5 bases). Germline V gene lookup returns CDR1 LNHDA and CDR2 SQIVND (reference sequence). The CDR3 is 14 residues long. V dropped 6 bases and J dropped 1 base, with 12 bases sitting between them. Here the CDR3 DNA reads TGTGCCAGTAGCTACAGGATTTGGAACACTGAAGCTTTCTTT. It encodes CASSYRIWNTEAFF.

The chain is built from TRBV7-3 and TRBJ2-5; TRBD2 matches at 14 bases. V was clipped by 5 bases and J by 1 base; unmatched bases: 6. The V gene's germline CDR1 is SGHTA and CDR2 FQGTGA. The CDR3 sequence is 17 residues long. The chain's CDR3 is CASSLGLAGGAQETQYF. The CDR3 region has the DNA TGTGCCAGCAGCCTCGGACTAGCGGGAGGTGCCCAAGAGACCCAGTACTTC.

V gene TRBV18 combines with J gene TRBJ2-6; the D gene is possibly TRBD1 (6 bases). V lost 2 bases, J lost 3 bases, and 17 bases lay in between. The CDR3 has 18 residues. CDR1 KGHSH and CDR2 LQKENI come from the germline V gene. The CDR3 reads CASSPYLTGLVGANVLTF. As DNA, the CDR3 is TGTGCCAGCTCACCATACCTTACAGGGTTAGTTGGGGCCAACGTCCTGACTTTC.

The rearrangement joins TRBV4-3 to TRBJ2-7; 13 bases line up with TRBD2. Germline V lookup: CDR1 LGHNA, CDR2 YSLEER. Unmatched junction bases numbered 6, after V lost 3 bases and J lost 4 bases. This CDR3 spans 16 amino acids. CDR3 nucleotides: TGCGCCAGCAGCCAGCTACTAGCGGGGGGGAGATACGAGCAGTACTTC. Amino acids: CASSQLLAGGRYEQYF.

V gene TRBV29-1 combines with J gene TRBJ1-1, with TRBD1 matching over 10 bases. Germline V gene sequence: CDR1 SQVTM, CDR2 ANQGSEA. This CDR3 has 12 amino acids. With V trimmed by 7 bases and J by 3 bases, 2 bases remained unmatched. The DNA of the CDR3 is TGCAGCGGTGGACAGGGGGACACTGAAGCTTTCTTT. It translates to CSGGQGDTEAFF.

The count of this clone is one. V usage is TRBV28 and J usage is TRBJ2-7; 12 bases map to TRBD2. Germline V gene data show CDR1 as MDHEN and CDR2 as SYDVKM. Trimming cost V 5 bases and J 3 bases; bases outside gene matches: 8. The CDR3 extends over 16 amino acids. The CDR3 bases are TGTGCCAGCAGTGTTCCCCTAGCGGGAGGGAACTACGAGCAGTACTTC. It translates to CASSVPLAGGNYEQYF.

In this sample, this clone turned up once. The chain employs TRBV10-3 and TRBJ2-1, with D possibly matching TRBD2 (6 bases). Germline values: CDR1 ENHRY, CDR2 SYGVKD. Trimming cost V 4 bases and J 7 bases, with 8 bases left between them. This CDR3 comprises 12 residues. The CDR3, as DNA: TGTGCCATCAGTGTCGGGGGAAATGAGCAGTTCTTC. This translates into CAISVGGNEQFF.

The chain employs TRBV13 and TRBJ2-7, with 11 bases fitting TRBD1. CDR3 size: 20 residues. J lost 3 bases, V lost 0 bases, and 16 bases had no gene match. Germline V gives CDR1 PRHDT, CDR2 FYEKMQ (reference sequence). CDR3 DNA sequence: TGTGCCAGCAGCTTAGGATTAGAAGCTCCAGGGACAGGGGGAGTCTACGAGCAGTACTTC. Residues: CASSLGLEAPGTGGVYEQYF.

V and J are TRBV7-3 and TRBJ1-6; perhaps TRBD1 as D (5 bases). Germline-derived CDR1 and CDR2 are SGHTA and FQGTGA. Trimming pared 1 base from V and 6 bases from J, leaving 10 bases between. CDR3 length equals 15 residues. The CDR3 sequence is CASSLMGGPNSPLHF. The CDR3 DNA reads as TGTGCCAGCAGCTTAATGGGGGGACCTAATTCACCCCTCCACTTT.

This clone was picked up a small number of times. The chain joins TRBV4-3 to TRBJ2-3; the match to TRBD1 covers 7 bases. Unmatched junction bases numbered 15, after V lost 7 bases and J lost 2 bases. This CDR3 is built from 17 residues. The germline gives CDR1 LGHNA, CDR2 YSLEER. As DNA, the CDR3 is TGCGCCAGCACCCACCAGAACCGGGACAGACCCACAGATACGCAGTATTTT. It specifies CASTHQNRDRPTDTQYF.

The chain couples TRBV6-6 to TRBJ1-5; 7 bases line up with TRBD1. Unmatched junction bases numbered 5, after V lost 4 bases and J lost 5 bases. In germline, CDR1 is MNHNY, CDR2 SVGAGI (reference sequence). This CDR3 contains 14 residues. CDR3 in amino acids: CASSSTGVDQPQHF. The CDR3 region has the DNA TGTGCCAGCAGTTCTACAGGGGTGGATCAGCCCCAGCATTTT.

The chain employs TRBV6-5 and TRBJ1-1, with D possibly being TRBD1 (6 bases). Trimming removed 2 bases from V and 0 bases from J, with 10 bases in between. The CDR3 length is 15 residues. CDR1 and CDR2 from the germline V gene are MNHEY and SVGAGI. Here the CDR3 reads CASSYGQGMNTEAFF. The CDR3 nucleotides read TGTGCCAGCAGTTACGGGCAGGGGATGAACACTGAAGCTTTCTTT.